This T cell receptor beta chain is drawn from a study of T cells in Graves' hyperthyroidism and ophthalmopathy. At the level of the study: Initial diagnosis, before any treatment, was when peripheral blood was collected.

V lost 8 bases and J lost 5; bases outside the gene matches: 15. Germline CDR1 and CDR2: SQVTM and ANQGSEA. The CDR3 is 15 residues long. Study outcomes and limitations: Model-based prediction identified ophthalmopathy a median about 6 months prior to its onset. Blood also showed most of the thyroid clonotypes that were expanded above 0.001.

A note on this clonotype: Its antigen is currently unknown.

RNA transcripts provided the source from which TCR beta CDR3 regions were amplified. The HTBI primer set served for first-round RT-PCR of the TCR CDR3. TCRdb called the multiplex PCR reads again in MiXCR, with one record for every CDR3 protein. The sample has around 100,000 distinct CDR3 sequences, 47% seen once. The V call is TRBV29-1, the J call TRBJ2-1, with 7 bases that match TRBD2. Sequenced: blood. This clonotype originated in a middle-aged man with Graves' hyperthyroidism. CDR3 in DNA: TGCAGCAGTTACGTAGTGGGAGGGCCCAACAATGAGCAGTTCTTC. Its protein product is CSSYVVGGPNNEQFF.